The following is a TCR beta chain sequence with its context. The V end lost 4 bases, the J end lost 2 bases, and 14 bases lay between the germline ends. The CDR3 length is 15 residues. Germline CDR1 is MGHRA and CDR2 is YSYEKL. In the study's own analysis: Nucleated cell counts were estimated from reference gene primer amplification. Assay used: immunoSEQ multiplex PCR; TCRdb lists only in-frame clones, some missing. The DNA gave D and trimming, while V, J and clone size come from that table. Of fewer than 250,000 clones listed, less than 90% are singletons. This sample stems from a study of blood T cell repertoires in COVID-19. The wider study: T cells, B-cell-depleted T cells, or PBMCs supplied cDNA or gDNA.

The chain has TRBV4-1 and TRBJ2-5, with D perhaps matching TRBD1 (5 bases). This sequence was found in a man in his forties with acute or convalescent COVID-19. Sequenced material: peripheral blood. In DNA form, the CDR3 reads TGCGCCAGCAGCCGGATCTGGCAGGGACAAGAGACCCAGTACTTC. This sequence encodes CASSRIWQGQETQYF.